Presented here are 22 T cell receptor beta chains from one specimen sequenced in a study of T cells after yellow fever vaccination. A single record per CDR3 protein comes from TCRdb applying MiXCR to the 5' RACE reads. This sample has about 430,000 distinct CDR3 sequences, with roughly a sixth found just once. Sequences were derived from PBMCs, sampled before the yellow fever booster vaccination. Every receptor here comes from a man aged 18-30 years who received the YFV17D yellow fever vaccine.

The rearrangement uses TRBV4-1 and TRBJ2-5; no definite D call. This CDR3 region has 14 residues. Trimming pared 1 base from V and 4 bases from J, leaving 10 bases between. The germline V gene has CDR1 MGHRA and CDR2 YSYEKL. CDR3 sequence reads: CASSQGLHRETQYF. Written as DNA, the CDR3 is TGCGCCAGCAGCCAAGGGCTTCATCGAGAGACCCAGTACTTC.

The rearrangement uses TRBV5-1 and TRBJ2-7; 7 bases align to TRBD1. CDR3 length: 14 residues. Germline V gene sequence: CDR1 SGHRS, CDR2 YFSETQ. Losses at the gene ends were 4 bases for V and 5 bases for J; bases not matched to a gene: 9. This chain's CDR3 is CASSPVTGNHEQYF. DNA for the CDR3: TGCGCCAGCAGCCCGGTGACAGGGAACCACGAGCAGTACTTC.

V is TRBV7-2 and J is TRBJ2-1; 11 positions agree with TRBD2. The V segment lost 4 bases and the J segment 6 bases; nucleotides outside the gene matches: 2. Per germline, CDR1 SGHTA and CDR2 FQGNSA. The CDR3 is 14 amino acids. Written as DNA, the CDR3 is TGTGCCAGCAGCTCCGGGACTAGCGGCAATGAGCAGTTCTTC. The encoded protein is CASSSGTSGNEQFF.

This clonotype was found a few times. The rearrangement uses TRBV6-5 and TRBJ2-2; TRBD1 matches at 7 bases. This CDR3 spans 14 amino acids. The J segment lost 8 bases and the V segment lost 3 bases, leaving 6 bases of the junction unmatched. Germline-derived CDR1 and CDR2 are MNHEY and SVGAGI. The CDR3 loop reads CASSYAYRGGELFF. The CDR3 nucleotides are TGTGCCAGCAGTTATGCCTACAGGGGTGGGGAGCTGTTTTTT.

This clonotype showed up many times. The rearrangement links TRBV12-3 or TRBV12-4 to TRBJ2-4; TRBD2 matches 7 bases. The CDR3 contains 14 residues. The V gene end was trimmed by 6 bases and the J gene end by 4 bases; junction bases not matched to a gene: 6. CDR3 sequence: CASRINSGKNIQYF. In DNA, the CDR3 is TGTGCCAGCAGGATTAATAGCGGGAAAAACATTCAGTACTTC.

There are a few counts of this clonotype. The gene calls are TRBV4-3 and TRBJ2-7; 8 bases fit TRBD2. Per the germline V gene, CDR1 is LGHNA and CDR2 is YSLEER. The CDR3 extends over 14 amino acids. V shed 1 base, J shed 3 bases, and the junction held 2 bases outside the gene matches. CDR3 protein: CASSQGGLDYEQYF. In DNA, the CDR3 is TGCGCCAGCAGCCAAGGGGGACTAGACTACGAGCAGTACTTC.

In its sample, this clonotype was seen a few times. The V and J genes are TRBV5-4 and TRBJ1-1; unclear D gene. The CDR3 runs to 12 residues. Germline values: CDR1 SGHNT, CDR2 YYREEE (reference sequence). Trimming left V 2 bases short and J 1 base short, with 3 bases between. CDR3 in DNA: TGTGCCAGCAGCTTCCAGAACACTGAAGCTTTCTTT. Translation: CASSFQNTEAFF. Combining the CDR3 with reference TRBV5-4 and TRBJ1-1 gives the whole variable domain ETGVTQSPTHLIKTRGQQVTLRCSSQSGHNTVSWYQQALGQGPQFIFQYYREEENGRGNFPPRFSGLQFPNYSSELNVNALELDDSALYLCASSFQNTEAFFGQGTRLTVV.

The CDR3 DNA reads TGTGCCAGCAGCCAAGCGGTCGGGGGGTACGAGCAGTACGTC. Protein: CASSQAVGGYEQYV. The V gene is TRBV4-2, the J gene TRBJ2-7; the match to TRBD2 covers 7 bases. Per the germline V gene, CDR1 is LGHNA and CDR2 is YNFKEQ. The CDR3 runs 14 residues. After removal of 1 base from V and 4 bases from J, the junction contained 4 bases not matched to a gene.

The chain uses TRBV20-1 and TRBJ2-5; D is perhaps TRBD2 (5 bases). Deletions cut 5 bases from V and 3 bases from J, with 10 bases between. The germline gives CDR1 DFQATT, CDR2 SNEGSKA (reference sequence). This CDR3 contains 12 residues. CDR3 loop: CSASTTKETQYF. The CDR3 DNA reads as TGCAGTGCTTCGACTACCAAAGAGACCCAGTACTTC.

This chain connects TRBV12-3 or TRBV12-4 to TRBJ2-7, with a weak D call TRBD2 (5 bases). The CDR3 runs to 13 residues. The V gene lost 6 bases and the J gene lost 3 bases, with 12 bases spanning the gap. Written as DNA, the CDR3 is TGTGCCAGCAGGCCGGGAAGGATCTACGAGCAGTACTTC. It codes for CASRPGRIYEQYF.

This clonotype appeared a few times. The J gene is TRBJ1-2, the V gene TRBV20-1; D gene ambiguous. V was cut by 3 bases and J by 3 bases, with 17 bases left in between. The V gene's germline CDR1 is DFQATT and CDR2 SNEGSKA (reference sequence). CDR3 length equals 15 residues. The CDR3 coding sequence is TGCAGTGCTAGGACCGCCTCCGGACCCTACTATGGCTACACCTTC. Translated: CSARTASGPYYGYTF.

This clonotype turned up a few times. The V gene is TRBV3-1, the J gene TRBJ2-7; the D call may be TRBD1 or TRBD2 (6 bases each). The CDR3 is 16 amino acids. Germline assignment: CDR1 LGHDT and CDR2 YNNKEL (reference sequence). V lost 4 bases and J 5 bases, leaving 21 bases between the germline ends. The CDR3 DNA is TGTGCCAGCAGCCTTAACCCTCCGGGGGCGGAGCACGAGCAGTACTTC. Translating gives CASSLNPPGAEHEQYF.

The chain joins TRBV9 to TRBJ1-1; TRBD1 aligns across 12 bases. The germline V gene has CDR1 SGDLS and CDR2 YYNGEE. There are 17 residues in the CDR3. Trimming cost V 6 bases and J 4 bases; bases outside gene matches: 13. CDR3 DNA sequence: TGTGCCAGCAACTCCTTCGGGACAGGGGGCCCGGGCACTGAAGCTTTCTTT. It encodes CASNSFGTGGPGTEAFF.

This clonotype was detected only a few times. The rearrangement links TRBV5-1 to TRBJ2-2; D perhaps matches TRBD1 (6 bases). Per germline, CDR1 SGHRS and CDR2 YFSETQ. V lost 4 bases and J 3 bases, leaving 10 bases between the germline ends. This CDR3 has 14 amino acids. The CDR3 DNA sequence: TGCGCCAGCAGCACCGGGACATACACCGGGGAGCTGTTTTTT. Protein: CASSTGTYTGELFF.

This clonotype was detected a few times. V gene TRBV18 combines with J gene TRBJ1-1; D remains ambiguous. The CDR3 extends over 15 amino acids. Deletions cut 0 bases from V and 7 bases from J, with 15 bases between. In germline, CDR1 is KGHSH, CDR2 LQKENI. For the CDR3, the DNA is TGTGCCAGCTCACCACCTTCTACAAGGATAGGTGAAGCTTTCTTT. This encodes CASSPPSTRIGEAFF.

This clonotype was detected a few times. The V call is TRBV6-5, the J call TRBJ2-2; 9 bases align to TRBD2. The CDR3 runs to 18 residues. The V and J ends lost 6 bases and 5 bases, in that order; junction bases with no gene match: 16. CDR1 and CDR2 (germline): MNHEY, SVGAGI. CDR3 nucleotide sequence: TGTGCCAGCAGCCCCCTCCCCTCTAGCGGGGCCTCAACCGGGGAGCTGTTTTTT. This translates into CASSPLPSSGASTGELFF.

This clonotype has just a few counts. The CDR3 DNA sequence: TGTGCCAGCAGTCTAACCGAAGCGTATAATTCACCCCTCCACTTT. Translation: CASSLTEAYNSPLHF. V usage is TRBV5-5 and J usage is TRBJ1-6; D is undetermined. The V end lost 5 bases, the J end lost 4 bases, and 13 bases lay between the germline ends. The CDR3 totals 15 residues. Looked up from germline, CDR1 is SGHKS and CDR2 is YYEKEE (reference sequence).

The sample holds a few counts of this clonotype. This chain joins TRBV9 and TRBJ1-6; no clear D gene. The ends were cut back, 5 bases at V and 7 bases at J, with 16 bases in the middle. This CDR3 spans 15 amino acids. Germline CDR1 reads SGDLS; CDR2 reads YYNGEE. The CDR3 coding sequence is TGTGCCAGCAGTGAAGAGGGAGGATGGAATTCACCCCTCCACTTT. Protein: CASSEEGGWNSPLHF.

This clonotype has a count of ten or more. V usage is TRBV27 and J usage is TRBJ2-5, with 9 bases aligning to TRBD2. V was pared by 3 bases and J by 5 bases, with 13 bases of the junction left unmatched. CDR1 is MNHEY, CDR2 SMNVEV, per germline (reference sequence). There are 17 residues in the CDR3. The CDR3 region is CASSFFFPSGVNETQYF. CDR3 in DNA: TGTGCCAGCAGTTTCTTCTTCCCTAGCGGGGTGAATGAGACCCAGTACTTC.

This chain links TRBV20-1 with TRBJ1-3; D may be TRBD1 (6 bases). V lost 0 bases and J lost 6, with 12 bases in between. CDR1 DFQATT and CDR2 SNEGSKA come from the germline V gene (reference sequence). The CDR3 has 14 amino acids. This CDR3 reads CSARDLRGANTIYF. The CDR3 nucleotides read TGCAGTGCTAGAGATCTCAGGGGAGCAAACACCATATATTTT.

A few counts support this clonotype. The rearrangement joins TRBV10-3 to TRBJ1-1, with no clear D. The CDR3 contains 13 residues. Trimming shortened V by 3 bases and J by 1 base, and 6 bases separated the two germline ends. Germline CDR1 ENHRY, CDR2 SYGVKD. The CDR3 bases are TGTGCCATCAGTGAAACACCGAACACTGAAGCTTTCTTT. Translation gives CAISETPNTEAFF.

The CDR3 region has the DNA TGCGCCAGCAGCCAAGGGGACGGGGGGCGGGATACGCAGTATTTT. This gives the protein CASSQGDGGRDTQYF. The chain carries TRBV4-1 and TRBJ2-3; D may be TRBD2 (7 bases). Trimming removed 1 base from V and 6 bases from J, with 14 bases in between. CDR3 length equals 15 residues. The germline CDR1 and CDR2 sequences are MGHRA and YSYEKL.